Presented here are 7 T cell receptor beta chains from one specimen sequenced in a study of technical replicates of blood from several donors. Using immunoSEQ multiplex PCR, the repertoire was profiled, and TCRdb retains in-frame clones only, with some absent. Here the sample spans approximately 93,000 clones, 94% being singletons. Sequencing used T cells isolated from PBMCs. These TCRs come from a human donor in good health.

The chain carries TRBV28 and TRBJ1-2; TRBD1 might be the D (5 bases). CDR3 length: 16 amino acids. Trimming stripped 2 bases from V and 0 bases from J, with 13 bases between. In germline, CDR1 is MDHEN, CDR2 SYDVKM. The CDR3 reads CASSLTLRGTNYGYTF. The CDR3 DNA sequence: TGTGCCAGCAGTTTAACCCTTCGGGGGACTAACTATGGCTACACCTTC.

The chain has TRBV5-6 and TRBJ2-1, with TRBD1 identical over 9 bases. The CDR3 sequence is 18 residues long. From germline, CDR1 is SGHDT and CDR2 YYEEEE. After removal of 3 bases from V and 4 bases from J, the junction contained 14 bases not matched to a gene. The CDR3 loop is CASSSPTGTGFQYNEQFF. CDR3 bases: TGTGCCAGCAGCTCCCCTACCGGGACAGGGTTTCAGTACAATGAGCAGTTCTTC.

V is TRBV7-2 and J is TRBJ1-2; TRBD1 matches 8 bases. The CDR3 runs to 14 residues. Germline CDR1 reads SGHTA; CDR2 reads FQGNSA. The junction had 5 bases not matched to a gene; V was cut back by 2 bases and J by 6 bases. The DNA for the CDR3 is TGTGCCAGCAGCTTATCAGCAGGGGGCAATGGCTACACCTTC. Its protein is CASSLSAGGNGYTF.

The rearrangement joins TRBV4-1 to TRBJ2-7, with 7 bases identical to TRBD2. Germline CDR1 MGHRA, CDR2 YSYEKL. Trimming took 4 bases from V and 2 from J; bases not matched to a gene: 11. The CDR3 is 16 amino acids. Here the CDR3 DNA reads TGCGCCAGCAGCCCTCCTTCGCCTAGCGGAACCTACGAGCAGTACTTC. Amino acid sequence: CASSPPSPSGTYEQYF.

This clone is a singleton in its sample. The gene calls are TRBV5-4 and TRBJ1-2; D ambiguous. Trimming removed 0 bases from V and 6 bases from J, with 9 bases in between. The length of the CDR3 is 13 residues. Germline CDR1 reads SGHNT; CDR2 reads YYREEE (reference sequence). The CDR3 reads CASSLGPLDGYTF. The CDR3 region has the DNA TGTGCCAGCAGCTTGGGGCCGCTGGATGGCTACACCTTC. The variable domain in full, completed from reference TRBV5-4 and TRBJ1-2, reads ETGVTQSPTHLIKTRGQQVTLRCSSQSGHNTVSWYQQALGQGPQFIFQYYREEENGRGNFPPRFSGLQFPNYSSELNVNALELDDSALYLCASSLGPLDGYTFGSGTRLTVV.

This clone has only one observation. The V and J genes are TRBV19 and TRBJ1-2; the match to TRBD1 covers 9 bases. CDR1 and CDR2 from the germline V gene are LNHDA and SQIVND (reference sequence). The trim removed 5 bases at V and 1 base at J, leaving 5 bases unmatched. The CDR3 loop spans 15 amino acids. The CDR3 DNA follows: TGTGCCAGTAGTGAAGGGACAGGGTTTAACTATGGCTACACCTTC. Amino acids: CASSEGTGFNYGYTF.

This chain connects TRBV5-6 to TRBJ1-4; D call uncertain. Germline V gene data show CDR1 as SGHDT and CDR2 as YYEEEE. This CDR3 has 14 residues. Trimming took off 0 bases at V and 0 bases at J, with 3 bases between the two ends. As DNA, the CDR3 is TGTGCCAGCAGCTTGGCTGCAACTAATGAAAAACTGTTTTTT. Protein sequence: CASSLAATNEKLFF.